Presented here are 16 T cell receptor beta chains from one specimen sequenced in a study of human T cells and chemical hapten exposure. Noted time point: patch test 1, 2 weeks after DPC sensitization. The treatment denotes: therapeutic diphenylcyclopropenone sensitization with weekly scalp DPC. TCRdb reanalysed the RACE reads using MiXCR and keeps one entry per CDR3 protein. The sample holds 180,000 or so distinct CDR3 sequences; roughly 15% are singletons and the top ten take 1.7%. Material: whole blood, obtained in connection with sensitization to the hapten diphenylcyclopropenone (DPC). These receptor sequences come from a woman aged 25 to 39 with alopecia areata. Some clones in this sample may be carry-over from other donors' samples.

V gene TRBV5-4 combines with J gene TRBJ1-2; 7 bases match TRBD1. The length of the CDR3 is 14 residues. With 5 bases clipped from V and 5 bases from J, the junction kept 9 bases outside the gene matches. Germline V gives CDR1 SGHNT, CDR2 YYREEE (reference sequence). In nucleotides, the CDR3 is TGTGCCAGCAGGACCGGGACAGCGATTTATGGCTACACCTTC. It is translated as CASRTGTAIYGYTF.

This clonotype was found many times. The CDR3 DNA follows: TGTGCCAGCAGCTTAACGGGCAATCAGCCCCAGCATTTT. This encodes CASSLTGNQPQHF. The chain links TRBV7-2 to TRBJ1-5; D ambiguous. The V end lost 2 bases, the J end lost 2 bases, and 4 bases lay between the germline ends. The CDR3 has 13 residues. Germline loops: CDR1 SGHTA, CDR2 FQGNSA. Drawing the rest from reference TRBV7-2 and TRBJ1-5, the complete variable domain is GAGVSQSPSNKVTEKGKDVELRCDPISGHTALYWYRQSLGQGLEFLIYFQGNSAPDKSGLPSDRFSAERTGGSVSTLTIQRTQQEDSAVYLCASSLTGNQPQHFGDGTRLSIL.

This clonotype was observed a few times. The genes are TRBV6-5 and TRBJ1-1; TRBD1 aligns across 7 bases. CDR3 size: 16 residues. The germline CDR1 and CDR2 sequences are MNHEY and SVGAGI. The junction had 11 bases not matched to a gene; V was cut back by 4 bases and J by 3 bases. The chain's CDR3 is CASSSGQAGKDTEAFF. As DNA, the CDR3 is TGTGCCAGCAGTTCCGGACAGGCCGGGAAGGACACTGAAGCTTTCTTT.

This clonotype was found a few times. This chain uses TRBV28 with TRBJ1-1; 9 nucleotides line up with TRBD1. The CDR3 is 12 residues long. Trimming removed 7 bases from V and 13 bases from J; junction bases left unmatched: 10. Germline V gives CDR1 MDHEN, CDR2 SYDVKM. CDR3 region: CASNNGQGRSFF. CDR3 in DNA: TGTGCCAGCAACAACGGACAGGGGAGGAGTTTCTTT.

This clonotype was seen once. The junction and the germline gene differ at one end; a read error may be behind it. This rearrangement joins TRBV28 to TRBJ2-3, with D tentatively TRBD1 or TRBD2 (5 bases each). Germline V gene sequence: CDR1 MDHEN, CDR2 SYDVKM. The CDR3 totals 16 residues. This CDR3 is CASSSWGSVGADTLYF. The CDR3, as DNA: TGTGCCAGCAGTTCGTGGGGCTCCGTCGGGGCAGATACGCTGTATTTT.

This clonotype was seen a handful of times. V gene TRBV5-1 combines with J gene TRBJ1-1; D remains ambiguous. The CDR3 extends over 14 amino acids. V lost 0 bases and J 2 bases, leaving 8 bases between the germline ends. Germline CDR1 reads SGHRS; CDR2 reads YFSETQ. CDR3 nucleotides: TGCGCCAGCAGCTTGGGACCGACAAACACTGAAGCTTTCTTT. It is translated as CASSLGPTNTEAFF.

This clonotype was detected many times. The J gene is TRBJ2-3, the V gene TRBV29-1; TRBD2 might be the D (5 bases). Per germline, CDR1 SQVTM and CDR2 ANQGSEA. V was shortened by 4 bases and J by 2 bases, with 16 bases between the two germline ends. This CDR3 has 15 amino acids. CDR3 amino acids: CSVVPTEGYTDTQYF. The DNA of the CDR3 is TGCAGCGTTGTACCTACTGAGGGATACACAGATACGCAGTATTTT.

This clonotype was seen repeatedly, ten times or more. This rearrangement joins TRBV7-8 to TRBJ2-3; D uncertain. The ends were cut back, 1 base at V and 2 bases at J, with 4 bases in the middle. This CDR3 spans 13 amino acids. Germline CDR1 and CDR2: SGHVS and FQNEAQ. The DNA for the CDR3 is TGTGCCAGCAGCTTAGGGGCCACAGATACGCAGTATTTT. The encoded protein is CASSLGATDTQYF.

This clonotype was seen repeatedly, ten times or more. This chain uses TRBV29-1 with TRBJ1-1, with TRBD1 as a possible D gene (5 bases). Trimming removed 3 bases at V and 2 bases at J, with 10 bases between. CDR1 SQVTM and CDR2 ANQGSEA come from the germline V gene. The CDR3 contains 13 residues. CDR3 DNA: TGCAGCGTTGAGGGGGTCCTCAACACTGAAGCTTTCTTT. Amino acid sequence: CSVEGVLNTEAFF.

This clonotype was counted a few times. The chain joins TRBV6-6 to TRBJ1-1; D remains unclear. Trimming removed 4 bases from V and 5 bases from J, with 17 bases in between. The CDR3 consists of 15 residues. Germline V gives CDR1 MNHNY, CDR2 SVGAGI (reference sequence). As DNA, the CDR3 is TGTGCCAGCAGTTCTCAGATTGCGCTGGGGACTGAAGCTTTCTTT. It translates to CASSSQIALGTEAFF.

This sequence joins TRBV28 and TRBJ1-4; D perhaps matches TRBD1 (5 bases). The V gene lost 4 bases and the J gene lost 6 bases, with 15 bases spanning the gap. The CDR3 is 15 amino acids. Germline CDR1 and CDR2: MDHEN and SYDVKM. CDR3 protein: CASSSPGGVHEKLFF. The CDR3 DNA is TGTGCCAGCAGTTCCCCTGGGGGGGTGCATGAAAAACTGTTTTTT.

This clonotype was detected many times. This rearrangement joins TRBV12-3 or TRBV12-4 to TRBJ2-7, with 12 nucleotides matching TRBD1. The length of the CDR3 is 14 residues. Losses at the gene ends were 7 bases for V and 6 bases for J; bases not matched to a gene: 7. The CDR3 region is CASKSGTGGGEQYF. Written as DNA, the CDR3 is TGTGCCAGCAAATCCGGGACAGGGGGCGGCGAGCAGTACTTC.

The chain has TRBV7-6 and TRBJ2-1; D is possibly TRBD1 or TRBD2 (6 bases each). Deletions cut 5 bases from V and 5 bases from J, with 22 bases between. Germline V gene data show CDR1 as SGHVS and CDR2 as FNYEAQ. The CDR3 runs to 17 residues. The chain's CDR3 is CASSPRWRDKGHNEQFF. DNA of the CDR3: TGTGCCAGCAGCCCGCGGTGGAGGGACAAGGGGCACAATGAGCAGTTCTTC. The entire variable domain, with the rest obtained from reference TRBV7-6 and TRBJ2-1, is as follows: GAGVSQSPRYKVTKRGQDVALRCDPISGHVSLYWYRQALGQGPEFLTYFNYEAQQDKSGLPNDRFSAERPEGSISTLTIQRTEQRDSAMYRCASSPRWRDKGHNEQFFGPGTRLTVL.

This clonotype was observed a few times. V is TRBV7-2 and J is TRBJ2-3, with 10 bases identical to TRBD2. Germline CDR1 and CDR2: SGHTA and FQGNSA. The trim removed 0 bases at V and 4 bases at J, leaving 4 bases unmatched. This CDR3 contains 16 residues. This CDR3 is CASSLAASGSADTQYF. DNA of the CDR3: TGTGCCAGCAGCTTAGCGGCTAGCGGGAGCGCAGATACGCAGTATTTT.

The table lists this clonotype with many counts. V usage is TRBV12-5 and J usage is TRBJ2-5; 7 bases map to TRBD1. This CDR3 contains 14 residues. Trimming took 3 bases from V and 5 from J; bases not matched to a gene: 6. Germline-derived CDR1 and CDR2 are LGHNT and FRNRAP. For the CDR3, the DNA is TGTGCTAGTGGTTTAACAGGGGCAGGGGAGACCCAGTACTTC. Amino acids: CASGLTGAGETQYF.

CDR3 sequence: CSAKPSNNYGYTF. The CDR3 DNA is TGCAGTGCTAAACCTTCTAATAACTATGGCTACACCTTC. The V gene is TRBV20-1, the J gene TRBJ1-2, with no clear D. The ends were cut back, 4 bases at V and 1 base at J, with 10 bases in the middle. This CDR3 region has 13 residues. The germline V gene has CDR1 DFQATT and CDR2 SNEGSKA (reference sequence).